Listed below are T cell receptor beta chains from one sample, sequenced in a study of cytomegalovirus exposure and HLA in healthy donors. TCRdb keeps only in-frame clones here, not all; method: immunoSEQ multiplex PCR. This sample has 150,000 or so clones; around 78% occur once, and the top ten carry roughly 0.99%. The sample consisted of PBMCs. These receptor sequences come from a woman in her thirties or forties in good health and CMV-seronegative. The CDR3 runs from the conserved cysteine through the conserved F or W. Fields, in order: D gene, V gene, clone size, J gene, CDR3 DNA, CDR3 protein. D genes are given only for firm matches. Some rows mark clone size as missing; the rest say once, few, many or name a class of expanded clone.

D: TRBD1
V: TRBV2
size: few
J: TRBJ2-7
DNA: TGTGCCAGCCTTCCTGACAGGGGGCAGAAGCAGTACTTC
CDR3: CASLPDRGQKQYF

D: NA
V: TRBV18
size: once
J: TRBJ2-1
DNA: TGTGCCAGCTCACCACCGGGGGCTAGCTCCTACAATGAGCAGTTCTTC
CDR3: CASSPPGASSYNEQFF

D: TRBD1
V: TRBV5-4
size: NA
J: TRBJ2-4
DNA: TGTGCCAGCAGCCCGGACAGGGAAGGGGCCAAAAACATTCAGTACTTC
CDR3: CASSPDREGAKNIQYF

D: NA
V: TRBV7-9
size: NA
J: TRBJ1-3
DNA: TGTGCCAGCAGCTTACGTTCGGGGGATCGAAACACCATATATTTT
CDR3: CASSLRSGDRNTIYF

D: TRBD1
V: TRBV30
size: NA
J: TRBJ1-1
DNA: TGTGCCTGGAGTCAGGGGGGAAACACTGAAGCTTTCTTT
CDR3: CAWSQGGNTEAFF

D: NA
V: TRBV6-5
size: NA
J: TRBJ2-7
DNA: TGTGCCAGCAGTTTGGTGGGCACAGGATTCTCCTACGAGCAGTACTTC
CDR3: CASSLVGTGFSYEQYF

D: NA
V: TRBV6-1
size: many
J: TRBJ1-5
DNA: TGTGCCGGCGACCAGGGGCCTGGGCAGCCCCAGCATTTT
CDR3: CAGDQGPGQPQHF

D: NA
V: TRBV21-1
size: NA
J: TRBJ2-5
DNA: TGTGCCAGCAGCAAAGGGACTAGCGGGAGAGACGAGACCCAGTACTTC
CDR3: CASSKGTSGRDETQYF

D: TRBD2
V: TRBV5-1
size: NA
J: TRBJ2-3
DNA: TGCGCCAGCAGCCCCTATCACACTAGCGCTCAGGCGGGAGATACGCAGTATTTT
CDR3: CASSPYHTSAQAGDTQYF

D: NA
V: TRBV7-9
size: NA
J: TRBJ2-3
DNA: TGTGCCAGCAGCTTGAACAGGGTAATGGGCACAGATACGCAGTATTTT
CDR3: CASSLNRVMGTDTQYF

D: TRBD2
V: TRBV5-1
size: NA
J: TRBJ2-5
DNA: TGCGCCAGCAGCCCCATGACTAGCGGTGGTTCGGAGACCCAGTACTTC
CDR3: CASSPMTSGGSETQYF

D: NA
V: TRBV30
size: NA
J: TRBJ2-3
DNA: TGTGCCTGGAGTGTCCAGGGCCCAGATACGCAGTATTTT
CDR3: CAWSVQGPDTQYF

D: NA
V: TRBV5-1
size: NA
J: TRBJ2-3
DNA: TGCGCCAGCAGCTTAAGTGGGAGAGATACGCAGTATTTT
CDR3: CASSLSGRDTQYF

D: TRBD2
V: TRBV29-1
size: NA
J: TRBJ2-5
DNA: TGCAGCGTTACTAGCGGCCCACTCCAAGAGACCCAGTACTTC
CDR3: CSVTSGPLQETQYF

D: NA
V: TRBV15
size: NA
J: TRBJ2-1
DNA: TGTGCCACCAGCAGGGCGCGGGACGGATATGAGCAGTTCTTC
CDR3: CATSRARDGYEQFF

D: TRBD2
V: TRBV9
size: NA
J: TRBJ2-1
DNA: TGTGCCAGCAGCCGGGCGGGAGGGTCCGATGAGCAGTTCTTC
CDR3: CASSRAGGSDEQFF

D: TRBD2
V: TRBV11-3
size: NA
J: TRBJ2-2
DNA: TGTGCCAGCAGCCCGCGGGAGGGGGAGCTGTTTTTT
CDR3: CASSPREGELFF

D: TRBD2
V: TRBV11-2
size: NA
J: TRBJ2-1
DNA: TGTGCCAGCAGCGTCGGGCGGGAGGGGGAGCAGTTCTTC
CDR3: CASSVGREGEQFF

D: TRBD1
V: TRBV6-5
size: few
J: TRBJ2-7
DNA: TGTGCCAGCAGTTACTCGACAGGGAACTACGAGCAGTACTTC
CDR3: CASSYSTGNYEQYF

D: TRBD2
V: TRBV29-1
size: NA
J: TRBJ2-7
DNA: TGCAGCGTTGAAGAGGGACTAGCCCCCTACGAGCAGTACTTC
CDR3: CSVEEGLAPYEQYF

D: NA
V: TRBV7-6
size: NA
J: TRBJ1-5
DNA: TGTGCCAGCAGCCTCTACGGGGGGGGCAGGCCTTCGCCCCAGCATTTT
CDR3: CASSLYGGGRPSPQHF

D: TRBD1
V: TRBV10-3
size: NA
J: TRBJ2-2
DNA: TGTGCCATCAGGGGTGGGACAGGGCAAAACACCGGGGAGCTGTTTTTT
CDR3: CAIRGGTGQNTGELFF

D: TRBD1
V: TRBV11-3
size: NA
J: TRBJ1-2
DNA: TGTGCCAGCAGCCGGGAGGGGGCCAACTCGGACTATGGCTACACCTTC
CDR3: CASSREGANSDYGYTF

D: NA
V: TRBV5-1
size: NA
J: TRBJ1-1
DNA: TGCGCCAGCAGCTTTGGACAGAACACTGAAGCTTTCTTT
CDR3: CASSFGQNTEAFF

D: TRBD1
V: TRBV5-6
size: few
J: TRBJ2-6
DNA: TGTGCCAGCAGCTTGCCAGACAGGGCGGTCTCTGGGGCCAACGTCCTGACTTTC
CDR3: CASSLPDRAVSGANVLTF

D: NA
V: TRBV18
size: few
J: TRBJ1-2
DNA: TGTGCCAGCTCACAAGGACAGACCGTCAACTATGGCTACACCTTC
CDR3: CASSQGQTVNYGYTF

D: NA
V: TRBV6-5
size: NA
J: TRBJ2-1
DNA: TGTGCCAGCACCCCCGTAGGGAGTGATGAGCAGTTCTTC
CDR3: CASTPVGSDEQFF

D: NA
V: TRBV6-1
size: many
J: TRBJ1-1
DNA: TGTGCCAGCACCTACGGGTACACTGAAGCTTTCTTT
CDR3: CASTYGYTEAFF

D: NA
V: TRBV19
size: few
J: TRBJ1-1
DNA: TGTGCCAGTAGCAGGGGTTGGATGAACACTGAAGCTTTCTTT
CDR3: CASSRGWMNTEAFF

D: TRBD2
V: TRBV5-1
size: NA
J: TRBJ2-7
DNA: TGCGCCAGCAGCTGGGGGACTAGCGGGAGAAAGAACTACGAGCAGTACTTC
CDR3: CASSWGTSGRKNYEQYF